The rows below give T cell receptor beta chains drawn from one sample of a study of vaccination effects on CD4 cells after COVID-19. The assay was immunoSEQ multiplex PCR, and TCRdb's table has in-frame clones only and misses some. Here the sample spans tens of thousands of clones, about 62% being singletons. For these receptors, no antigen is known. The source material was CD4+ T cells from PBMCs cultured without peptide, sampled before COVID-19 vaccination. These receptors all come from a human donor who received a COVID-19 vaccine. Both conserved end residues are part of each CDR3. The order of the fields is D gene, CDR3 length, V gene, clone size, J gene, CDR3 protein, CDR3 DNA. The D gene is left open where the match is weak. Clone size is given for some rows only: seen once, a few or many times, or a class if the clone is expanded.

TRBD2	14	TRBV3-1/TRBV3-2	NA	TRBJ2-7	CASSLTSASYEQYF	TGTGCCAGCAGCCTAACTAGCGCATCCTACGAGCAGTACTTC
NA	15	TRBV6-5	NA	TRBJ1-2	CASSPRQVANYGYTF	TGTGCCAGCAGTCCCCGACAGGTCGCTAACTATGGCTACACCTTC
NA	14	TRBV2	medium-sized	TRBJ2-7	CASQWSGQTYEQYF	TGTGCCAGCCAGTGGTCAGGTCAAACCTACGAGCAGTACTTC
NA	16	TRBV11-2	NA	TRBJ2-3	CASSLGDSASTDTQYF	TGTGCCAGCAGCTTAGGAGACAGCGCTAGCACAGATACGCAGTATTTT
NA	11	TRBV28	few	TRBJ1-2	CASGTNYGYTF	TGTGCCAGCGGAACTAACTATGGCTACACCTTC
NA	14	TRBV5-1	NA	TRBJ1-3	CASSQASWGNTIYF	TGCGCCAGCAGCCAGGCTTCGTGGGGAAACACCATATATTTT
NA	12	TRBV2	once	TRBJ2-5	CASSRVGETQYF	TGTGCCAGCAGCAGGGTAGGGGAGACCCAGTACTTC
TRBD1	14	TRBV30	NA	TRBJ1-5	CAWSAGQERQPQHF	TGTGCCTGGAGTGCGGGACAGGAGAGGCAGCCCCAGCATTTT
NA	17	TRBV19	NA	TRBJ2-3	CASSRRWAGSGTDTQYF	TGTGCCAGTAGCCGAAGATGGGCGGGATCAGGGACAGATACGCAGTATTTT
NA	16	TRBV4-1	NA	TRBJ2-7	CASSQTLARSSYEQYF	TGCGCCAGCAGCCAGACTCTAGCGAGGAGCTCCTACGAGCAGTACTTC
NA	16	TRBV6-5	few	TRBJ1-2	CASSYFRVGTHYGYTF	TGTGCCAGCAGTTACTTCCGTGTAGGGACCCACTATGGCTACACCTTC
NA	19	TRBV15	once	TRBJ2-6	CATSRPPGSGLSGANVLTF	TGTGCCACCAGCAGACCTCCCGGGAGCGGACTCTCTGGGGCCAACGTCCTGACTTTC
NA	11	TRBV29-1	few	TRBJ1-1	CSAKGFTEAFF	TGCAGCGCCAAGGGGTTCACTGAAGCTTTCTTT
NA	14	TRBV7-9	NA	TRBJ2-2	CASRQDRSTGELFF	TGTGCCAGCAGACAAGACAGATCCACCGGGGAGCTGTTTTTT
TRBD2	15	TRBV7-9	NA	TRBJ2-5	CASSPSGSPKETQYF	TGTGCCAGCAGCCCTAGCGGGAGCCCCAAAGAGACCCAGTACTTC
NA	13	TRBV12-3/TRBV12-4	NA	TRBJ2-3	CASSPIRVDTQYF	TGTGCCAGCAGTCCGATCCGTGTTGATACGCAGTATTTT
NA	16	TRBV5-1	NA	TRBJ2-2	CASSLGPRTNTGELFF	TGCGCCAGCAGCTTGGGACCTAGGACGAACACCGGGGAGCTGTTTTTT
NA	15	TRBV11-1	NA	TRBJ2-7	CASSLDYGYSYEQYF	TGTGCCAGCAGCTTAGATTACGGATACTCCTACGAGCAGTACTTC
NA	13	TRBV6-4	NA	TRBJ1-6	CASSDVEGSPLHF	TGTGCCAGCAGTGACGTCGAAGGATCACCCCTCCACTTT
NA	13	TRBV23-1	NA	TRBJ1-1	CASSQSWKRKAFF	TGCGCCAGCAGTCAATCGTGGAAACGGAAAGCTTTCTTT
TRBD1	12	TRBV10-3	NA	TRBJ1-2	CAFGQETYGYTF	TGTGCCTTCGGACAGGAGACCTATGGCTACACCTTC
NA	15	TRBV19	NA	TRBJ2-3	CASSIGTTGTDTQYF	TGTGCCAGTAGTATAGGGACTACTGGCACAGATACGCAGTATTTT
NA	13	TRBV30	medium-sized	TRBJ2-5	CAWRPGPQETQYF	TGTGCCTGGAGGCCGGGGCCCCAAGAGACCCAGTACTTC
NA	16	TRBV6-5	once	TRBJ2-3	CASSYSTALGTDTQYF	TGTGCCAGCAGTTACTCGACCGCGCTGGGCACAGATACGCAGTATTTT
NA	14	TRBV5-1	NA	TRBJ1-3	CASTRDGSGNTIYF	TGCGCCAGCACCCGGGACGGCTCTGGAAACACCATATATTTT
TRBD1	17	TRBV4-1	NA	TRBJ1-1	CASSPFQGAGRDTEAFF	TGCGCCAGCAGCCCGTTCCAGGGGGCGGGGCGAGACACTGAAGCTTTCTTT
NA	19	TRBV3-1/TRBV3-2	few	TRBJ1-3	CASSQGLRQVIGVGNTIYF	TGTGCCAGCAGCCAAGGGCTTAGGCAGGTAATCGGAGTCGGAAACACCATATATTTT
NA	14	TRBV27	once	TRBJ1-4	CASGGGATNEKLFF	TGTGCCAGCGGAGGAGGGGCAACTAATGAAAAACTGTTTTTT
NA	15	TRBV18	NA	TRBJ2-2	CASSPRLKLTGELFF	TGTGCCAGCTCACCACGGCTCAAACTCACCGGGGAGCTGTTTTTT
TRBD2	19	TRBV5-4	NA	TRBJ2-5	CASSRVGTSGHGSPETQYF	TGTGCCAGCAGCCGTGTCGGGACTAGCGGACACGGGTCTCCAGAGACCCAGTACTTC
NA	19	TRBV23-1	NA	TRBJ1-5	CASRGGGSRGSPCNQPQHF	TGCGCCAGCAGGGGGGGCGGATCCCGGGGGTCGCCATGCAATCAGCCCCAGCATTTT
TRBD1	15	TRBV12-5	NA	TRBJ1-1	CASGAPTGVNTEAFF	TGTGCTAGTGGTGCCCCGACAGGGGTGAACACTGAAGCTTTCTTT
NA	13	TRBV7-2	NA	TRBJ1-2	CASTTGTGYGYTF	TGTGCCAGCACCACAGGGACGGGGTATGGCTACACCTTC
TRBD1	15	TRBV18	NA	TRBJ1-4	CASSRDRARNEKLFF	TGTGCCAGCTCACGAGACAGGGCCCGCAATGAAAAACTGTTTTTT
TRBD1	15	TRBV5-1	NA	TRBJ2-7	CASKVNLGTAEEQYF	TGCGCCAGCAAGGTAAATTTAGGGACAGCCGAGGAGCAGTACTTC
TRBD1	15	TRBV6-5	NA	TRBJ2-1	CASSFTGGLSNEQFF	TGTGCCAGCAGTTTTACAGGGGGTTTATCCAATGAGCAGTTCTTC
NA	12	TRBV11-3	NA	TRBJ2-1	CASSLDKGQQFF	TGTGCCAGCAGCTTAGATAAGGGACAGCAGTTCTTC
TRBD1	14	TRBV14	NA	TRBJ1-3	CASSFPGQGNTIYF	TGTGCCAGCAGCTTTCCGGGACAGGGGAACACCATATATTTT
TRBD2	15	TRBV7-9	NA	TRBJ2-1	CASSSQTSGRAEQFF	TGTGCCAGCAGCTCCCAGACTAGCGGGAGGGCGGAGCAGTTCTTC
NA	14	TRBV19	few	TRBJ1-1	CASSIIGMNTEAFF	TGTGCCAGTAGTATAATAGGTATGAACACTGAAGCTTTCTTT
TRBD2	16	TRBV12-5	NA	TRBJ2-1	CASGLGGLAPNNEQFF	TGTGCTAGTGGTTTGGGGGGACTAGCGCCTAACAATGAGCAGTTCTTC
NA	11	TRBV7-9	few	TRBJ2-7	CASSSYYEQYF	TGTGCCAGCAGCTCATACTACGAGCAGTACTTC
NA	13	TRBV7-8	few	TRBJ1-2	CASSLDLGSGYTF	TGTGCCAGCAGCTTAGATTTGGGATCTGGCTACACCTTC
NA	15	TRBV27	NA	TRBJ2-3	CASSLATPLTDTQYF	TGTGCCAGCAGCCTGGCCACACCCCTCACAGATACGCAGTATTTT
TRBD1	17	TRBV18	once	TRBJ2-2	CASSPGTGEVNTGELFF	TGTGCCAGCTCGCCCGGGACAGGGGAGGTCAACACCGGGGAGCTGTTTTTT
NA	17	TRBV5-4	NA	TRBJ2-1	CASSLGLPGSSYNEQFF	TGTGCCAGCAGCTTAGGCCTCCCCGGGAGCTCCTACAATGAGCAGTTCTTC